This T cell receptor (beta chain) stems from a study of a mutant IDH1 vaccine in newly diagnosed glioma (dated by TCRdb to the early 2020s). In terms of the full investigation: Vaccination began 4-6 weeks after radiotherapy alone, or alongside temozolomide cycles in the chemotherapy-containing groups. Of the approximately 33 treated patients, 62.5% were male and around 40% were female, and a mean age of 40.4 years was recorded. Before enrollment, most patients had been given radiochemotherapy with temozolomide as standard therapy, while the rest had received either radiotherapy alone or temozolomide alone. The week-35 safety follow-up was designated visit V12, and the week-47 end of study was designated visit V13. Peripheral blood samples were drawn at six visits, namely V03 (baseline), V05, V07, V10, V12 and V13. Longitudinal TCRB deep sequencing was performed for about 25 treated patients wherever samples were available for exploratory analyses. Results the study describes overall, beyond this receptor: Changes in the top peripheral T cell clonotypes picked up by TCRB sequencing did not appear to be linked to pseudoprogression. Across multiple MHC alleles, vaccine-induced immune responses were seen in around 93% of patients. According to the authors, sample limitations meant that analyses of patient blood samples could not be reproduced. Selection of PBMC samples for TCRB deep sequencing was based on availability.

A remark on this clone: This receptor's antigen is unknown. The input lacks base qualities; no much larger clone sits a single base away.

The receptor library was made with the immunoSEQ multiplex PCR assay. Rearranged TCR beta chain sequences were amplified using the hsTCRB Kit according to the manufacturer's protocol. An Illumina MiSeq was used to sequence the TCRB libraries. Per the original workflow: Demultiplexing, trimming and gene mapping were performed with the kit vendor's proprietary platform. TCRdb re-hosts the immuneACCESS table, in-frame sequences only. Its copies lack some clones; in the studies checked, an unresolved V gene accounts for under half of them, and the cause for the rest is not known. That table is the source of V, J and clone size, and D and trimming were worked out from the DNA. Recorded for this sample are more than 35,000 clones; under 90% of them occurred a single time. Approximately 4.7% of the sample lies in the top ten. The trim is 3 bases for V and 10 bases for J, with a gap of 12 bases between the germline ends. Inclusive of the bounding cysteine and phenylalanine, the CDR3 is 12 residues long. Of the read, only the CDR3 DNA is kept; its 36 bases are in frame from base 1. The germline V gene sets CDR1 to SGDLS and CDR2 to YYNGEE.

What the time point label conveys for this sample: week 35, safety follow-up. Each vaccine dose was 300 ug of a 20-mer mutant IDH1 peptide in Montanide, given subcutaneously with topical imiquimod. Patients were given eight vaccinations, in weeks 1, 3, 5, 7, 11, 15, 19 and 23, which matched visits V03 through V10. Donors had newly diagnosed WHO grade 3 or 4 IDH1-mutant astrocytomas with loss of nuclear ATRX. The samples were drawn from NOA16, a multicentre, single-arm, open-label phase I trial in Germany that tested a mutant IDH1 peptide vaccine in humans for the first time. Genomic DNA for TCRB sequencing was extracted from EDTA blood using the DNeasy Blood and Tissue Kit.

The rearrangement combines TRBV9 with TRBJ2-3; TRBD1 might be the D gene, on 5 matching bases. This receptor was identified in a middle-aged woman with glioma. Some clones in this sample may be carry-over from other donors' samples. Sequenced here: PBMCs, sampled from a glioma patient whose treatment included an IDH1 peptide vaccine. The CDR3: CASSATAWAQYF. The nucleotides read TGTGCCAGCAGCGCGACAGCTTGGGCGCAGTATTTT. With the rest looked up from the reference TRBV9 and TRBJ2-3 genes rather than sequenced, the full variable domain is DSGVTQTPKHLITATGQRVTLRCSPRSGDLSVYWYQQSLDQGLQFLIQYYNGEERAKGNILERFSAQQFPDLHSELNLSSLELGDSALYFCASSATAWAQYFGPGTRLTVL.